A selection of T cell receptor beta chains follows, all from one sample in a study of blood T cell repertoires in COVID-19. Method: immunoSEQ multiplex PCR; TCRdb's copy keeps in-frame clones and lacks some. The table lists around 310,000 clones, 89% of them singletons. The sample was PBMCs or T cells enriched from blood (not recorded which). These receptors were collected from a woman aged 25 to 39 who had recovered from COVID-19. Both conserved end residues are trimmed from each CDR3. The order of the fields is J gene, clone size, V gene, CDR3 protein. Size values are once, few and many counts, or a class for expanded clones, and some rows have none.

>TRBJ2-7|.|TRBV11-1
ASSLGQAGDTYEQY
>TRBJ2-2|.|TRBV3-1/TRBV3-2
ASSPGQGARLAGELF
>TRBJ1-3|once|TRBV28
ASSQPLGAGGIY
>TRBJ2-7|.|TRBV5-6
ASSYTNYEQY
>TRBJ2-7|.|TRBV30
AWRTRTAAYEQY
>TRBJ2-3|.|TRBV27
ASSFQTHSTDTQY
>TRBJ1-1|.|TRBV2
ASSADSYTEAF
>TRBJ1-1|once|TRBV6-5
ASSPQGYTEAF
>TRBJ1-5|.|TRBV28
ASSTGQGNQPQH
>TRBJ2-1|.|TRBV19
ASSPTRRKDEQF
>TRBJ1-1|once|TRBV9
ASTNSGTEAF
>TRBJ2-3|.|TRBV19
ASSTQGPADTQY
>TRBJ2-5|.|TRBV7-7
ASSLASWTETQETQY
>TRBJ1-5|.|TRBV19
ASSLRQGEPQH
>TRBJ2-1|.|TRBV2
ASSEGTGGLHNEQF
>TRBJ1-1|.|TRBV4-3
ASSQTGGGEAF
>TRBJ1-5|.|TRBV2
ASNIQVNNQPQH